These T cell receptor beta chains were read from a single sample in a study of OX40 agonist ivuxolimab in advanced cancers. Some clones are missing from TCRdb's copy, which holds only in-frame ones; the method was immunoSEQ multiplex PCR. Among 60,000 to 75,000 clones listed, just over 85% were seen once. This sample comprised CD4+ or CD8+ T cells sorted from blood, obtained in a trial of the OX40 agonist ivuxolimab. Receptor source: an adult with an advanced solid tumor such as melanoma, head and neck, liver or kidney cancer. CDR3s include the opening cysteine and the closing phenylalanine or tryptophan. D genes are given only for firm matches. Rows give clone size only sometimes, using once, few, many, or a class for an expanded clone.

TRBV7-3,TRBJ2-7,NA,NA,TGTGCCAGCAGCTTAACGGCGGGCGGCGAGCAGTACTTC,CASSLTAGGEQYF
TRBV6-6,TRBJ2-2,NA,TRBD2,TGTGCCAGCAGTTTAGCGGGAGCCACCGGGGAGCTGTTTTTT,CASSLAGATGELFF
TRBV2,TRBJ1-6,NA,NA,TGTGCCAGCATCTGGGAAAGTGGCTCACCCCTCCACTTT,CASIWESGSPLHF
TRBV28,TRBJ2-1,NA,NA,TGTGCCAGCAGTTTTAATGGGGCTATTGGAAGTTTTAGCTCCTACAATGAGCAGTTCTTC,CASSFNGAIGSFSSYNEQFF
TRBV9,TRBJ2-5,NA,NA,TGTGCCAGCAGCGTACAGGGTCAAGAGACCCAGTACTTC,CASSVQGQETQYF
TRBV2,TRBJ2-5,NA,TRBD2,TGTGCCAGCAAGGGCGGGAGGAACCTCCAAGAGACCCAGTACTTC,CASKGGRNLQETQYF
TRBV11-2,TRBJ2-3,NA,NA,TGTGCCAGCAGCCCCGACCCAGATACGCAGTATTTT,CASSPDPDTQYF
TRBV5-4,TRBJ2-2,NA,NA,TGTGCCAGCAGCCGGCCGGACGCCCCGGTTGGCACCGGGGAGCTGTTTTTT,CASSRPDAPVGTGELFF
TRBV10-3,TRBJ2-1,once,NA,TGTGCCATCAGTGGGGGGGACAAAACCGAGCAGTTCTTC,CAISGGDKTEQFF
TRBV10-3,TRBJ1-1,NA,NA,TGTGCCATCGCGGGGGCAGGCACTGAAGCTTTCTTT,CAIAGAGTEAFF
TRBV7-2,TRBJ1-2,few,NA,TGTGCCAGCAGCTTAGGTCAGGGGTATAACTATGGCTACACCTTC,CASSLGQGYNYGYTF
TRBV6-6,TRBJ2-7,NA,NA,TGTGCCAGCAGCCAGGGAGGAGGACCCGGTGAGCAGTACTTC,CASSQGGGPGEQYF
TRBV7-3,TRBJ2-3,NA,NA,TGTGCCAGCAGCTCTTACGTGGCAGATACGCAGTATTTT,CASSSYVADTQYF
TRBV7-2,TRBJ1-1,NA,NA,TGTGCCAGCAGCTTCCAGATGAACACTGAAGCTTTCTTT,CASSFQMNTEAFF
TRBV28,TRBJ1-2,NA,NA,TGTGCCAGCAGTTTAACGGGGGAAGATGGCTACACCTTC,CASSLTGEDGYTF
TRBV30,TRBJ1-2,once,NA,TGTGCCTGGAGTGTGAGGGGTCCCAAACTTGGCTACACCTTC,CAWSVRGPKLGYTF
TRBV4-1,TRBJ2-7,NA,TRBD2,TGCGCCAGCAGCCAGCTGTGGACTAGCGGGTCTAACGAGCAGTACTTC,CASSQLWTSGSNEQYF
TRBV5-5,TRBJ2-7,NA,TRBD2,TGTGCCAGCAGCTTGGGCCTAGCGGGAGTCTACGAGCAGTACTTC,CASSLGLAGVYEQYF
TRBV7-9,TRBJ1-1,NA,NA,TGTGCCAGCAGCTTAGGTTACCTCACTGAAGCTTTCTTT,CASSLGYLTEAFF
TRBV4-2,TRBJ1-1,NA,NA,TGTGCCAGCAGCCAAGGGCTGGAAGGGGGAGCTTTCTTT,CASSQGLEGGAFF
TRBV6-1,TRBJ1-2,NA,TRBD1,TGTGCCAGCAATCTGGACAGGGTCTATGGCTACACCTTC,CASNLDRVYGYTF
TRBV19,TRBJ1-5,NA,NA,TGTGCCAGTAGTATAGTGGGGGATCTCAAGCCCCAGCATTTT,CASSIVGDLKPQHF
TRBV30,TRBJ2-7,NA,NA,TGTGCCTGGAGTCTGGGGGGCAGGATCTCCTACGAGCAGTACTTC,CAWSLGGRISYEQYF
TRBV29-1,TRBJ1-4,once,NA,TGCAGCGTTGAGGTGACACCAGGTGAAAAACTGTTTTTT,CSVEVTPGEKLFF
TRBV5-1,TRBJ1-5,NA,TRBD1,TGCGCCAGCAGCAGGACAGGGGATCAGCCCCAGCATTTT,CASSRTGDQPQHF
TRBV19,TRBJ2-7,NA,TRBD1,TGTGCCAGTAGTATAGGACAGGGGAGCTCCTACGAGCAGTACTTC,CASSIGQGSSYEQYF
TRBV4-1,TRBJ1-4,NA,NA,TGCGCCAGCAGCCAAGCGGGTCCCGGTACAAGGGAAAAACTGTTTTTT,CASSQAGPGTREKLFF
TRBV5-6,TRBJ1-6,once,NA,TGTGCCAGCAGCTTGTGGGCAGCGGCCCTCCACTTT,CASSLWAAALHF
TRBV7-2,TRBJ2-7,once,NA,TGTGCCAGCAGCTTAGGCGGAATCTCCTACGAGCAGTACTTC,CASSLGGISYEQYF
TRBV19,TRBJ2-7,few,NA,TGTGCCAGTAGTACCGGTGGGGGCTACGAGCAGTACTTC,CASSTGGGYEQYF
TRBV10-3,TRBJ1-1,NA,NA,TGTGCCATCAGAGGGACATCCGTGAACACTGAAGCTTTCTTT,CAIRGTSVNTEAFF
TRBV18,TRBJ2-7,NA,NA,TGTGCCAGCTCACCCCCGGCCAACTACGAGCAGTACTTC,CASSPPANYEQYF
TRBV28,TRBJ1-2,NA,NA,TGTGCCAGCAGTTTATCACAGGACGTGTCTGGCTACACCTTC,CASSLSQDVSGYTF
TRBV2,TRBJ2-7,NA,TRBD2,TGTGCCAGCAGTGAAGGAGCGGGAGGCTCCTACGAGCAGTACTTC,CASSEGAGGSYEQYF
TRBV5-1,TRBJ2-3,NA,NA,TGCGCCAGCAGCCAGCCCGGCACAGATACGCAGTATTTT,CASSQPGTDTQYF
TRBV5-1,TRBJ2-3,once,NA,TGCGCCAGCAGCTTCCGTCTCCCTAGCACAGATACGCAGTATTTT,CASSFRLPSTDTQYF
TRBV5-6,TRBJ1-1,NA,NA,TGTGCCAGCAGCTTAGATAGGAGGGGAAGGGATGAAGCTTTCTTT,CASSLDRRGRDEAFF
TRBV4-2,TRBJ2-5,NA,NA,TGTGCCAGCAGCGACTCCGGGGTGGGGTTGGGGACCCAGTACTTC,CASSDSGVGLGTQYF
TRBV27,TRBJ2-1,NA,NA,TGTGCCAGCAGTTTATCGAAGAGGACAGCAAGTAAGGGGAATGAGCAGTTCTTC,CASSLSKRTASKGNEQFF
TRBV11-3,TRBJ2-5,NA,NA,TGTGCCAGCAGCTTGGGGGTATGGGAGACCCAGTACTTC,CASSLGVWETQYF
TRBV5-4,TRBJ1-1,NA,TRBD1,TGTGCCAGCAGCTTTGACAGGGGGACTGAAGCTTTCTTT,CASSFDRGTEAFF
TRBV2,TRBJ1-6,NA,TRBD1,TGTGCCAGCAGGGGGACAGGGAATTCACCCCTCCACTTT,CASRGTGNSPLHF
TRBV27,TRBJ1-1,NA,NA,TGTGCCAGCAGTTTATTTGCGAAAAACACTGAAGCTTTCTTT,CASSLFAKNTEAFF
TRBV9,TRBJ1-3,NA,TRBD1,TGTGCCAGCAGCCCACCCGGGACAGGGGTCGGAAACACCATATATTTT,CASSPPGTGVGNTIYF
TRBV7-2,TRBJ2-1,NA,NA,TGTGCCAGCAGCTCTCCCCCGGGACTCAACGAGCAGTTCTTC,CASSSPPGLNEQFF
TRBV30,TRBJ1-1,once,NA,TGTGCCTGGACGCCGGGACCCCTGAACACTGAAGCTTTCTTT,CAWTPGPLNTEAFF
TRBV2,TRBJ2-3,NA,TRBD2,TGTGCCAGCAGTCAGCAAGCGGGGGGAGGGGAAACGCAGTATTTT,CASSQQAGGGETQYF
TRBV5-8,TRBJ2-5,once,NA,TGTGCCAGCAGCCTCCCCGCAGCGGCCTGGACCCAGTACTTC,CASSLPAAAWTQYF
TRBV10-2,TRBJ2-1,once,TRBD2,TGCGCCAGCAGCGGACTAGCGGGAGGCCACTACAATGAGCAGTTCTTC,CASSGLAGGHYNEQFF
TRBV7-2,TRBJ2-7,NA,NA,TGTGCCAGCAGCTTAGAGGGTGGGTACGAGCAGTACTTC,CASSLEGGYEQYF
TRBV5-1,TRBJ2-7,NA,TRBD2,TGCGCCAGCAGCCCTATAGCGGGGGGGCAAACGAAGCAGTACTTC,CASSPIAGGQTKQYF
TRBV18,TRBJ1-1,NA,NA,TGTGCCAGCTCACAATCCCGGACAGAGTTGAACACTGAAGCTTTCTTT,CASSQSRTELNTEAFF
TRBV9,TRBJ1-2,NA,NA,TGTGCCAGCAGCCCCAGAGGAGGGGAGAACCCTTTCGGCTACACCTTC,CASSPRGGENPFGYTF
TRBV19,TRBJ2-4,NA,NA,TGTGCCAGTAGTGGTAACAGGCAAAAAAACATTCAGTACTTC,CASSGNRQKNIQYF
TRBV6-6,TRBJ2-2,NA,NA,TGTGCCAGCAGTGATGCACCCGACGGGGAGCTGTTTTTT,CASSDAPDGELFF
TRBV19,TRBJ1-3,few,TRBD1,TGTGCCAGTAGTAGACAGGGGGACGGAAACACCATATATTTT,CASSRQGDGNTIYF
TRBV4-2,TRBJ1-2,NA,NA,TGTGCCAGCAGCCAAGACAACGGAGGCTACACCTTC,CASSQDNGGYTF
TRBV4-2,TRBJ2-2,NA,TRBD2,TGTGCCAGCAGCCAAGAAACCCTAGCGGACGGGGAGCTGTTTTTT,CASSQETLADGELFF